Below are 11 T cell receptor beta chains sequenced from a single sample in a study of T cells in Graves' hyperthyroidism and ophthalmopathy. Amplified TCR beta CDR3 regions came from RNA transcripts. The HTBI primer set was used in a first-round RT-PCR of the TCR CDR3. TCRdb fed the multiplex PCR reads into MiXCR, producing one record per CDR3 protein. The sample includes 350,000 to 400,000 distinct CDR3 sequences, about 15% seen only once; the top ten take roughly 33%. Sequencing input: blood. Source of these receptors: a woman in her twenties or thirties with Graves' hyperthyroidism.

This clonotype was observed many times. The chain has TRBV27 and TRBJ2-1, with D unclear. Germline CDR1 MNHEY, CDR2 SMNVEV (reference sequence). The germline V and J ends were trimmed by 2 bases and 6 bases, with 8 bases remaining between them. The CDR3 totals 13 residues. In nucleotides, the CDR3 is TGTGCCAGCAGTTTAGGGTCTCGCAATGAGCAGTTCTTC. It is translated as CASSLGSRNEQFF.

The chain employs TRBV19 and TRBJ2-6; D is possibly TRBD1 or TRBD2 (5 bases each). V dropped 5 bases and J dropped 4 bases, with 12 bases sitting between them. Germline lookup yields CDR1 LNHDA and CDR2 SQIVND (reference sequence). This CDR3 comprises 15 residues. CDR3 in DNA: TGTGCCAGTAGTCCCCCAGGGAGAGGGGCCAACGTCCTGACTTTC. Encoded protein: CASSPPGRGANVLTF.

The CDR3 bases are TGTGCCAGCACCACATCCGCATCCTACGAGCAGTACTTC. It encodes CASTTSASYEQYF. The chain links TRBV6-1 to TRBJ2-7; no clear D gene. The CDR3 spans 13 residues. The germline V gene encodes CDR1 MNHNS and CDR2 SASEGT. Trimming shortened V by 7 bases and J by 1 base, and 11 bases separated the two germline ends.

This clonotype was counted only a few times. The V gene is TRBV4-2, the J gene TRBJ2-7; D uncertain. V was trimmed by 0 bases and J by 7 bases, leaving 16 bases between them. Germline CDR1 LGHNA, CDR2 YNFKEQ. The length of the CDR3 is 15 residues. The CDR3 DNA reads TGTGCCAGCAGCCAAGAGGGCAGTGCTCTACGAGAGCAGTACTTC. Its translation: CASSQEGSALREQYF.

CDR3 sequence reads: CPQPRGVLTGELFF. The CDR3 region has the DNA TGTCCGCAGCCACGTGGAGTGCTCACCGGGGAGCTGTTTTTT. The chain is built from TRBV5-4 and TRBJ2-2, with D hard to call. Germline V CDR1 and CDR2: SGHNT, YYREEE (reference sequence). The CDR3 contains 14 residues.

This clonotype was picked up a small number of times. The CDR3 bases are TGTGCCAGCAGGGGTTGGGGTGTCCGGGATTCACCCCTCCACTTT. It yields the protein CASRGWGVRDSPLHF. This rearrangement joins TRBV25-1 to TRBJ1-6; unclear D gene. The CDR3 has 15 residues. The V end lost 6 bases, the J end lost 8 bases, and 17 bases lay between the germline ends. The germline V gene has CDR1 MGHDK and CDR2 SYGVNS. Supplemented by reference TRBV25-1 and TRBJ1-6, the full variable domain reads EADIYQTPRYLVIGTGKKITLECSQTMGHDKMYWYQQDPGMELHLIHYSYGVNSTEKGDLSSESTVSRIRTEHFPLTLESARPSHTSQYLCASRGWGVRDSPLHFGNGTRLTVT.

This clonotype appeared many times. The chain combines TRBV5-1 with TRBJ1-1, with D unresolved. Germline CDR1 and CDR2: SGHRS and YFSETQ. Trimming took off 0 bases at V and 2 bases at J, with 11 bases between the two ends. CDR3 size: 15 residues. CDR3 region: CASSLGAGDNTEAFF. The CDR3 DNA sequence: TGCGCCAGCAGCTTGGGGGCTGGTGATAACACTGAAGCTTTCTTT.

The chain's CDR3 is CSARVGTPNQPQHF. The CDR3 DNA reads TGCAGTGCTAGAGTTGGGACTCCTAATCAGCCCCAGCATTTT. The rearrangement joins TRBV20-1 to TRBJ1-5, with a weak D call TRBD1 (5 bases). The CDR3 consists of 14 residues. The V gene lost 1 base and the J gene lost 4 bases, with 11 bases spanning the gap. Germline values: CDR1 DFQATT, CDR2 SNEGSKA (reference sequence).

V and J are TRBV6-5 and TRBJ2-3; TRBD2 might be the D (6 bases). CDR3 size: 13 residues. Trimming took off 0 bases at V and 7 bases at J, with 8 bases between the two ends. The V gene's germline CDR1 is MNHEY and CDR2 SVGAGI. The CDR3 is CASSYSGTHTQYF. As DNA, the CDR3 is TGTGCCAGCAGTTACTCCGGGACTCATACGCAGTATTTT.

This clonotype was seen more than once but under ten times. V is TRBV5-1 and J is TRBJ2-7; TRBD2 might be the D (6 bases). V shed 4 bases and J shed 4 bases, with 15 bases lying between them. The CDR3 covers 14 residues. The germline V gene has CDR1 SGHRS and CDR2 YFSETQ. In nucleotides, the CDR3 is TGCGCCAGCAGCCCTATCCGGGGGTCGTACGAGCAGTACTTC. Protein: CASSPIRGSYEQYF.

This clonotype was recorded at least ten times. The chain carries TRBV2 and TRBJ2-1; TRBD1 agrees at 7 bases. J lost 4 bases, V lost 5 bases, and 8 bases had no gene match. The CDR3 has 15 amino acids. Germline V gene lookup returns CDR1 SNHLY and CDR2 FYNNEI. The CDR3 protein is CASSKTGNPYNEQFF. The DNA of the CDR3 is TGTGCCAGCAGTAAGACAGGGAACCCTTACAATGAGCAGTTCTTC.